The entry below gives a single T cell receptor (beta chain) sequence along with its context. The data were obtained in a study of T cell responses to AZD1222 COVID-19 vaccine. Generated by immunoSEQ multiplex PCR, the TCRdb table keeps only in-frame clones and is missing some. The data contain 95,000 to 150,000 clones, approximately 85% of them singletons. This sample comprised peripheral blood, obtained on day 0 of AZD1222 vaccination. The origin of this receptor is an adult in good health.

The CDR3 protein is CASSRQGFEQYF. Here the CDR3 DNA reads TGTGCCAGCAGCCGGCAGGGGTTCGAGCAGTACTTC. The chain links TRBV3-1 (or the pseudogene TRBV3-2) to TRBJ2-7; tentative D call: TRBD1 (6 bases). The germline CDR1 and CDR2 sequences are LGHDT and YNNKEL (reference sequence). The germline V and J ends were trimmed by 4 bases and 6 bases, with 10 bases remaining between them. The CDR3 has 12 residues.